These T cell receptor beta chains were read from a single sample in a study of a mutant IDH1 vaccine in newly diagnosed glioma. Produced via immunoSEQ multiplex PCR; TCRdb's table is partial and in-frame only. Of tens of thousands of clones listed, approximately 80% are singletons. The antigens for these receptors are not known. The specimen comprised PBMCs, sampled from a glioma patient whose treatment included an IDH1 peptide vaccine. These TCRs come from a man aged 25 to 40 with glioma. CDR3s include the opening cysteine and the closing phenylalanine or tryptophan. D genes are given only for firm matches. Where a row states a size, it is once, few, many or the class of an expanded clone; other rows omit it.

v_gene	abundance	j_gene	d_gene	CDR3aa	CDR3nt
TRBV19	.	TRBJ2-3	TRBD2	CASSILAGVTDTQYF	TGTGCCAGTAGTATACTAGCGGGGGTCACAGATACGCAGTATTTT
TRBV5-1	.	TRBJ2-5	.	CASSFPGQPRETQYF	TGCGCCAGCAGCTTCCCGGGGCAGCCCAGGGAGACCCAGTACTTC
TRBV11-2	.	TRBJ2-5	.	CASSSLTSRGETQYF	TGTGCCAGCAGCTCACTGACTAGCAGGGGTGAGACCCAGTACTTC
TRBV4-1	.	TRBJ2-1	.	CASSPDNDNEQFF	TGCGCCAGCAGCCCGGACAACGACAATGAGCAGTTCTTC
TRBV15	few	TRBJ1-2	.	CATSRETAGYGYTF	TGTGCCACCAGCAGAGAGACCGCAGGCTATGGCTACACCTTC
TRBV6-6	.	TRBJ1-1	.	CASSSLENTEAFF	TGTGCCAGCAGTTCCCTAGAGAACACTGAAGCTTTCTTT
TRBV6-6	.	TRBJ1-1	.	CASSFPGVGAEAFF	TGTGCCAGCAGTTTTCCCGGGGTGGGGGCTGAAGCTTTCTTT
TRBV28	.	TRBJ1-3	.	CASSLRFSGNTIYF	TGTGCCAGCAGTTTAAGGTTTTCTGGAAACACCATATATTTT
TRBV28	.	TRBJ1-5	.	CASSLGGNSNQPQHF	TGTGCCAGCAGTTTGGGGGGAAATAGCAATCAGCCCCAGCATTTT
TRBV7-9	.	TRBJ1-2	TRBD1	CASSLQGQGREYNGYTF	TGTGCCAGCAGCCTACAAGGACAGGGTAGGGAATATAATGGCTACACCTTC
TRBV4-1	once	TRBJ2-5	TRBD1	CASSPTGGGETQYF	TGCGCCAGCAGCCCTACAGGGGGCGGTGAGACCCAGTACTTC
TRBV28	.	TRBJ1-5	.	CASSLEVGSRSNQPQHF	TGTGCCAGCAGCCTAGAGGTCGGGAGTCGTAGCAATCAGCCCCAGCATTTT
TRBV6-1	.	TRBJ2-1	.	CASNPGPYTVNEQFF	TGTGCCAGCAACCCGGGACCATATACAGTTAATGAGCAGTTCTTC
TRBV2	few	TRBJ1-3	.	CASSDRSSGNTIYF	TGTGCCAGCAGCGACAGGAGCTCTGGAAACACCATATATTTT
TRBV7-9	.	TRBJ1-2	.	CASSQTFDVDGYTF	TGTGCCAGCAGCCAGACCTTTGATGTGGATGGCTACACCTTC
TRBV21-1	.	TRBJ1-2	.	CASSFTRAGGYGYTF	TGTGCCAGCAGCTTTACAAGGGCAGGGGGGTATGGCTACACCTTC
TRBV6-4	few	TRBJ1-1	.	CASSENSLNTEAFF	TGTGCCAGCAGTGAAAACAGCTTGAACACTGAAGCTTTCTTT
TRBV6-5	.	TRBJ1-1	.	CASSVGQNTEAFF	TGTGCCAGCAGTGTGGGACAGAACACTGAAGCTTTCTTT
TRBV9	.	TRBJ1-3	.	CASSPRGTGNTIYF	TGTGCCAGCAGCCCCCGGGGGACTGGAAACACCATATATTTT
TRBV7-9	.	TRBJ2-3	.	CASSLKGTDTQYF	TGTGCCAGCAGCTTAAAAGGAACAGATACGCAGTATTTT
TRBV28	.	TRBJ2-1	.	CASRETNGYNEQFF	TGTGCCAGCAGGGAGACAAATGGTTACAATGAGCAGTTCTTC
TRBV5-4	.	TRBJ2-5	.	CASSLAGTGTKETQYF	TGTGCCAGCAGCTTGGCCGGGACCGGCACAAAAGAGACCCAGTACTTC
TRBV14	once	TRBJ2-7	.	CASSRNYEQYF	TGTGCCAGCAGCCGTAATTACGAGCAGTACTTC
TRBV5-1	.	TRBJ1-2	.	CASSLGQTNVGYTF	TGCGCCAGCAGCTTGGGACAGACTAATGTAGGCTACACCTTC
TRBV7-9	.	TRBJ1-1	TRBD1	CASSYAQRIFQGVNTEAFF	TGTGCCAGCAGCTACGCCCAGCGAATCTTTCAGGGGGTGAACACTGAAGCTTTCTTT
TRBV27	.	TRBJ2-7	TRBD1	CARPLQGTSSYEQYF	TGTGCCAGACCTCTACAGGGGACGAGCTCCTACGAGCAGTACTTC
TRBV5-1	few	TRBJ2-5	.	CASSFGKTQYF	TGCGCCAGCAGCTTCGGGAAGACCCAGTACTTC
TRBV9	few	TRBJ1-6	.	CASSAINSPLHF	TGTGCCAGCAGCGCGATCAATTCACCCCTCCACTTT
TRBV19	.	TRBJ1-2	TRBD1	CASSRDRGRGGYTF	TGTGCCAGTAGCCGGGACAGGGGGCGAGGTGGCTACACCTTC
TRBV15	.	TRBJ2-7	.	CATSTLLTYEQYF	TGTGCCACCAGCACCCTTTTGACCTACGAGCAGTACTTC
TRBV19	.	TRBJ2-4	.	CASAPRRDSAKNIQYF	TGTGCCAGTGCTCCTAGAAGGGACTCAGCCAAAAACATTCAGTACTTC
TRBV30	.	TRBJ1-2	.	CAWSLGINYGYTF	TGTGCCTGGAGTCTTGGGATTAACTATGGCTACACCTTC
TRBV7-9	.	TRBJ2-2	TRBD1	CASSPWDRNTGELFF	TGTGCCAGCAGCCCGTGGGACAGAAACACCGGGGAGCTGTTTTTT
TRBV29-1	once	TRBJ2-5	.	CSVYTIDQETQYF	TGCAGCGTCTATACCATAGACCAAGAGACCCAGTACTTC
TRBV5-1	.	TRBJ2-5	.	CASSLGAAGALQETQYF	TGCGCCAGCAGCTTGGGTGCGGCGGGGGCCCTCCAAGAGACCCAGTACTTC
TRBV20-1	.	TRBJ2-5	.	CSASLGETQYF	TGCAGTGCTAGCCTGGGGGAGACCCAGTACTTC
TRBV2	.	TRBJ1-3	.	CATREGSSTGNTIYF	TGTGCCACACGGGAGGGTAGCTCGACTGGAAACACCATATATTTT
TRBV5-1	.	TRBJ1-2	.	CASSLESWAERHYGYTF	TGCGCCAGCAGCCTCGAGTCGTGGGCCGAACGGCACTATGGCTACACCTTC
TRBV28	.	TRBJ2-7	.	CASSSPGRVPYEQYF	TGTGCCAGCAGTTCCCCGGGCAGGGTTCCCTACGAGCAGTACTTC
TRBV7-8	.	TRBJ1-3	.	CASSFSPGNTIYF	TGTGCCAGCAGCTTTAGCCCGGGCAACACCATATATTTT
TRBV4-2	.	TRBJ2-7	.	CASSQDLRRALYEQYF	TGTGCCAGCAGCCAAGATCTCCGCAGGGCCCTCTACGAGCAGTACTTC
TRBV27	.	TRBJ2-7	.	CASQRAGNYEQYF	TGTGCCAGTCAGAGGGCAGGTAACTACGAGCAGTACTTC
TRBV18	once	TRBJ2-3	.	CASSPNTDTQYF	TGTGCCAGCTCACCTAACACAGATACGCAGTATTTT
TRBV27	.	TRBJ2-1	.	CASSLSVRGSEQFF	TGTGCCAGCAGTTTATCCGTTAGGGGCAGTGAGCAGTTCTTC
TRBV7-2	.	TRBJ2-2	TRBD1	CASSLVTGGPGELFF	TGTGCCAGCAGCTTAGTAACAGGGGGTCCCGGGGAGCTGTTTTTT
TRBV13	.	TRBJ1-1	TRBD1	CASSPEGTGWNTEAFF	TGTGCCAGCAGCCCAGAGGGGACAGGATGGAACACTGAAGCTTTCTTT
TRBV7-6	few	TRBJ1-1	TRBD1	CASSAGQSYEAFF	TGTGCCAGCAGCGCGGGACAGAGCTATGAAGCTTTCTTT
TRBV6-5	.	TRBJ2-7	TRBD1	CASSYGPGGHYEQYF	TGTGCCAGCAGTTACGGGCCAGGGGGTCACTACGAGCAGTACTTC
TRBV28	.	TRBJ1-5	TRBD1	CASSLTGDSNQPQHF	TGTGCCAGCAGTTTGACAGGGGATAGCAATCAGCCCCAGCATTTT
TRBV5-4	medium-sized	TRBJ2-1	TRBD2	CASSLREGNEQFF	TGTGCCAGCAGCTTGAGGGAGGGCAATGAGCAGTTCTTC